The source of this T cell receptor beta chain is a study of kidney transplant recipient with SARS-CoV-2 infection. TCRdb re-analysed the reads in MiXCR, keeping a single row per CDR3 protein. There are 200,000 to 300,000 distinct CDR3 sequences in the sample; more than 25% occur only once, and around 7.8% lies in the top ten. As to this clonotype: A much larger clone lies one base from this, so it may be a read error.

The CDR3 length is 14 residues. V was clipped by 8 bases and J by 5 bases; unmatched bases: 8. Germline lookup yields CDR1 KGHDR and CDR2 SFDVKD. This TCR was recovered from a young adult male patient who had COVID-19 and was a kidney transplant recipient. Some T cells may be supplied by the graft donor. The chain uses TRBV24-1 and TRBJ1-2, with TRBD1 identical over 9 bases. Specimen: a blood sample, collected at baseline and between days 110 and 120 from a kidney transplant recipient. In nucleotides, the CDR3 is TGTGCCACCAATGCAACAGGGGGCGAGTATGGCTACACCTTC. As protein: CATNATGGEYGYTF.